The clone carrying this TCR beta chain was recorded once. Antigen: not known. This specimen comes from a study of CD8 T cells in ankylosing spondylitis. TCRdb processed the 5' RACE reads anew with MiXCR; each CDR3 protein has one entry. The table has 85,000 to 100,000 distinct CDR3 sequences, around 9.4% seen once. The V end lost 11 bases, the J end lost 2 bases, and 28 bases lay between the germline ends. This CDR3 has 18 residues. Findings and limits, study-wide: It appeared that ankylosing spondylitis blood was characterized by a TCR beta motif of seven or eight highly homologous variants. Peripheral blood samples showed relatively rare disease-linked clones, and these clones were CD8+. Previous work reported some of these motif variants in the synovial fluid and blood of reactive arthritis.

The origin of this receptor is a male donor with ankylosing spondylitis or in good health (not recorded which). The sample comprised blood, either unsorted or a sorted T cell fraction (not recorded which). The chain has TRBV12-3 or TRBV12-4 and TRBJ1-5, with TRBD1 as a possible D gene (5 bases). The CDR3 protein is CAFSFGSWDPIGNQPQHF. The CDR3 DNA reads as TGTGCCTTCAGTTTCGGTTCGTGGGACCCAATCGGCAATCAGCCCCAGCATTTT.